Following are 25 T cell receptor beta chains from one sample sequenced in a study of blood T cell repertoires in COVID-19. The table came from immunoSEQ multiplex PCR; TCRdb's copy has only in-frame clones and leaves some out. The repertoire consists of a few hundred thousand clones, with about 90% occurring once and the leading ten covering around 1.7%. The specimen was PBMCs or T cells enriched from blood (not recorded which). Source of these receptors: a young woman with acute COVID-19.

The chain couples TRBV18 to TRBJ2-1, with TRBD2 matching over 10 bases. The V and J ends lost 2 bases and 8 bases, in that order; junction bases with no gene match: 6. This CDR3 contains 15 residues. Germline CDR1 and CDR2: KGHSH and LQKENI. The CDR3 nucleotides read TGTGCCAGCTCACCATCCAGCGGGAGGGCCCATGAGCAGTTCTTC. It encodes CASSPSSGRAHEQFF. The full variable domain, completed using reference TRBV18 and TRBJ2-1, is NAGVMQNPRHLVRRRGQEARLRCSPMKGHSHVYWYRQLPEEGLKFMVYLQKENIIDESGMPKERFSAEFPKEGPSILRIQQVVRGDSAAYFCASSPSSGRAHEQFFGPGTRLTVL.

This clone was picked up one time. The rearrangement links TRBV27 to TRBJ2-2, with 11 positions matching TRBD2. Germline V gene data show CDR1 as MNHEY and CDR2 as SMNVEV (reference sequence). The J segment lost 8 bases and the V segment lost 6 bases, leaving 14 bases of the junction unmatched. The CDR3 length is 17 residues. The CDR3 region is CASSLPLAGGLSGELFF. The CDR3 DNA is TGTGCCAGCAGCCTTCCATTAGCGGGAGGGCTTTCGGGGGAGCTGTTTTTT.

This chain connects TRBV19 to TRBJ2-3; D perhaps matches TRBD2 (6 bases). The ends were cut back, 5 bases at V and 0 bases at J, with 18 bases in the middle. This CDR3 spans 17 amino acids. Germline values: CDR1 LNHDA, CDR2 SQIVND (reference sequence). CDR3 DNA sequence: TGTGCCAGTAGTCAAAGACTAGTTCTCTACAGCACAGATACGCAGTATTTT. Translated, it gives CASSQRLVLYSTDTQYF.

The V gene is TRBV6-5, the J gene TRBJ1-3; unclear D gene. The germline gives CDR1 MNHEY, CDR2 SVGAGI. Trimming removed 6 bases from V and 4 bases from J, with 16 bases in between. The CDR3 spans 15 residues. The CDR3 sequence: CASSQDWAGGNTIYF. CDR3 nucleotides: TGTGCCAGCAGCCAGGACTGGGCCGGCGGAAACACCATATATTTT.

The chain recombines TRBV7-3 with TRBJ2-7; the match to TRBD2 covers 10 bases. CDR1 and CDR2 from the germline V gene are SGHTA and FQGTGA. V lost 4 bases and J lost 0; bases outside the gene matches: 24. This CDR3 comprises 22 residues. CDR3 nucleotide sequence: TGTGCCAGCAGCTCCTCCCCCCCCCAGGGGACTAGCGAGATTTTAGGCTCCTACGAGCAGTACTTC. Translation gives CASSSSPPQGTSEILGSYEQYF. Looking up the rest from reference TRBV7-3 and TRBJ2-7 gives the full variable domain: GAGVSQTPSNKVTEKGKYVELRCDPISGHTALYWYRQSLGQGPEFLIYFQGTGAADDSGLPNDRFFAVRPEGSVSTLKIQRTERGDSAVYLCASSSSPPQGTSEILGSYEQYFGPGTRLTVT.

This chain connects TRBV4-1 to TRBJ2-1; TRBD2 agrees at 8 bases. Looked up from germline, CDR1 is MGHRA and CDR2 is YSYEKL. This CDR3 is 17 amino acids long. With V trimmed by 0 bases and J by 4 bases, 8 bases remained unmatched. This CDR3 reads CASSQEGVAGSYNEQFF. Here the CDR3 DNA reads TGCGCCAGCAGCCAAGAAGGAGTAGCGGGATCGTACAATGAGCAGTTCTTC.

For the CDR3, the DNA is TGTGCCAGCAGTGCACAACAGGCCTCCCAGCATTTT. Translation: CASSAQQASQHF. The V and J genes are TRBV2 and TRBJ1-5; a possible D gene is TRBD1 (5 bases). The germline V gene encodes CDR1 SNHLY and CDR2 FYNNEI. Deletions cut 4 bases from V and 11 bases from J, with 12 bases between. The CDR3 consists of 12 residues.

The rearrangement links TRBV18 to TRBJ1-5; TRBD1 might be the D (6 bases). The CDR3 length is 14 residues. Germline V lookup: CDR1 KGHSH, CDR2 LQKENI. The V and J ends lost 2 bases and 5 bases respectively, with 10 bases between them. The DNA for the CDR3 is TGTGCCAGCTCACCAGCGGCAGGGGATCAGCCCCAGCATTTT. Protein sequence: CASSPAAGDQPQHF.

The genes are TRBV27 and TRBJ2-7; 7 bases map to TRBD2. Germline CDR1 and CDR2: MNHEY and SMNVEV (reference sequence). The CDR3 runs to 15 residues. With V trimmed by 2 bases and J by 2 bases, 6 bases remained unmatched. The CDR3 sequence: CASSLASGGAYEQYF. For the CDR3, the DNA is TGTGCCAGCAGTTTAGCTAGCGGAGGGGCCTACGAGCAGTACTTC.

The chain uses TRBV6-2 or TRBV6-3 and TRBJ2-2, with D perhaps matching TRBD1 (6 bases). Looked up from germline, CDR1 is MNHEY and CDR2 is SVGEGT. Trimming left V 6 bases short and J 4 bases short, with 12 bases between. The CDR3 is made up of 14 amino acids. The CDR3 spells CASSNTGSTGELFF. The CDR3 DNA reads TGTGCCAGCAGCAATACAGGGTCCACCGGGGAGCTGTTTTTT.

The rearrangement joins TRBV5-5 to TRBJ1-6, with D possibly matching TRBD1 (5 bases). The V gene's germline CDR1 is SGHKS and CDR2 YYEKEE (reference sequence). Trimming cost V 6 bases and J 2 bases, with 18 bases left between them. The CDR3 is 17 residues long. The CDR3 is CASTVEEGRAYNSPLHF. CDR3 sequence (DNA): TGTGCCAGCACCGTGGAGGAGGGGAGGGCCTATAATTCACCCCTCCACTTT.

The chain joins TRBV28 to TRBJ2-7, with 13 bases aligning to TRBD2. Germline CDR1 MDHEN, CDR2 SYDVKM. V lost 6 bases, J lost 4 bases, and 6 bases stayed unmatched. The CDR3 consists of 15 residues. The CDR3 reads CASRRTSGRGYEQYF. The CDR3 nucleotides are TGTGCCAGCAGGCGGACTAGCGGGAGAGGGTACGAGCAGTACTTC.

The rearrangement joins TRBV4-3 to TRBJ2-7; 10 bases are a match to TRBD2. The V gene end was trimmed by 3 bases and the J gene end by 3 bases; junction bases not matched to a gene: 5. The CDR3 totals 15 residues. Germline-derived CDR1 and CDR2 are LGHNA and YSLEER. The CDR3 bases are TGCGCCAGCAGCCACGGTTTAGCGGGAGGCTACGAGCAGTACTTC. Translation gives CASSHGLAGGYEQYF.

This clone was detected many times. The CDR3 loop reads CASSRTSGARGEQFF. The CDR3 nucleotides are TGTGCCAGCTCCCGGACTAGCGGGGCCCGTGGTGAGCAGTTCTTC. V and J are TRBV6-4 and TRBJ2-1, with 12 bases fitting TRBD2. Germline V gene lookup returns CDR1 MRHNA and CDR2 SNTAGT. V gave up 8 bases and J gave up 9 bases; unmatched junction bases: 11. The CDR3 is 15 residues long.

The CDR3 sequence: CASSLVYNEQFF. For the CDR3, the DNA is TGTGCCAGCAGCCTAGTATACAATGAGCAGTTCTTC. V usage is TRBV12-3 or TRBV12-4 and J usage is TRBJ2-1; D remains unclear. This CDR3 has 12 residues. Trimming pared 6 bases from V and 4 bases from J, leaving 7 bases between.

The chain has TRBV6-5 and TRBJ1-1; D is uncertain. Trimming took off 7 bases at V and 1 base at J, with 16 bases between the two ends. The CDR3 contains 15 residues. Germline values: CDR1 MNHEY, CDR2 SVGAGI. The CDR3: CASILRRPANTEAFF. CDR3 DNA sequence: TGTGCCAGCATCCTTAGGCGGCCAGCGAACACTGAAGCTTTCTTT.

The chain combines TRBV3-1 (or the pseudogene TRBV3-2) with TRBJ2-7, with a weak D call TRBD2 (5 bases). The V and J ends lost 3 bases and 2 bases respectively, with 5 bases between them. CDR1 and CDR2 (germline): LGHDT, YNNKEL (reference sequence). This CDR3 is built from 12 residues. The CDR3 reads CASSHGAYEQYF. DNA for the CDR3: TGTGCCAGCAGCCACGGGGCCTACGAGCAGTACTTC.

This rearrangement joins TRBV18 to TRBJ2-5; the match to TRBD2 covers 7 bases. The CDR3 has 13 residues. V shed 8 bases and J 4 bases; nucleotides not matched to a gene: 7. Germline CDR1 KGHSH, CDR2 LQKENI. DNA for the CDR3: TGTGCCAGCACCCCGGGACTAAGAGAGACCCAGTACTTC. It yields the protein CASTPGLRETQYF.

The chain uses TRBV11-2 and TRBJ1-2; TRBD1 matches at 9 bases. This CDR3 comprises 18 residues. With 1 base clipped from V and 5 bases from J, the junction kept 14 bases outside the gene matches. The germline gives CDR1 SGHAT, CDR2 FQNNGV. The CDR3 DNA reads as TGTGCCAGCAGCTTAGCGGTCCGACAGGGGGGAGTTATGTATGGCTACACCTTC. Amino acid sequence: CASSLAVRQGGVMYGYTF.

V is TRBV12-3 or TRBV12-4 and J is TRBJ2-1, with a weak D call TRBD1 (5 bases). The germline V and J ends were trimmed by 7 bases and 4 bases, with 11 bases remaining between them. There are 13 residues in the CDR3. The CDR3 reads CASKVDSYNEQFF. The CDR3 nucleotides read TGTGCCAGCAAGGTAGACAGTTACAATGAGCAGTTCTTC.

The chain has TRBV11-3 and TRBJ1-3; D is unresolved. This CDR3 has 14 amino acids. V was shortened by 5 bases and J by 4 bases, with 12 bases between the two germline ends. Germline V lookup: CDR1 SGHNT, CDR2 YENEEA. The CDR3 DNA sequence: TGTGCCAGCAGCCTAGGAGGTACCGGAAACACCATATATTTT. Its protein product is CASSLGGTGNTIYF.

The chain carries TRBV7-6 and TRBJ1-6; 8 bases line up with TRBD1. The V segment lost 5 bases and the J segment 7 bases; nucleotides outside the gene matches: 7. Germline V CDR1 and CDR2: SGHVS, FNYEAQ. The CDR3 has 15 residues. The CDR3 region is CASSPRTGRNSPLHF. The DNA for the CDR3 is TGTGCCAGCAGCCCCAGGACAGGGAGGAATTCACCCCTCCACTTT.

This clone showed up just once. The rearrangement uses TRBV28 and TRBJ1-4, with 7 bases that match TRBD1. This CDR3 contains 17 residues. CDR1 and CDR2 (germline): MDHEN, SYDVKM. Trimming at V came to 2 bases and at J to 0 bases, leaving 6 bases not matched to a gene. This chain's CDR3 is CASSLVQGSPTNEKLFF. The CDR3 DNA reads as TGTGCCAGCAGTTTAGTACAGGGGTCCCCAACTAATGAAAAACTGTTTTTT.

The V and J genes are TRBV27 and TRBJ2-7; TRBD2 matches at 9 bases. Looked up from germline, CDR1 is MNHEY and CDR2 is SMNVEV (reference sequence). After removal of 6 bases from V and 5 bases from J, the junction contained 8 bases not matched to a gene. The CDR3 covers 14 residues. The CDR3, as DNA: TGTGCCAGCAGAGCAGGACTAGCGCTGGACGAGCAGTACTTC. Translating it yields CASRAGLALDEQYF.

The chain carries TRBV7-9 and TRBJ1-1; no reliable D call. Trimming shortened V by 5 bases and J by 0 bases, and 16 bases separated the two germline ends. This CDR3 spans 16 amino acids. Germline CDR1 is SEHNR and CDR2 is FQNEAQ (reference sequence). CDR3 sequence reads: CASSRPLTGLNTEAFF. The CDR3 bases are TGTGCCAGCAGCCGTCCTCTTACGGGTTTGAACACTGAAGCTTTCTTT.